Presented here are 21 T cell receptor beta chains from one specimen sequenced in a study of long-term antiretroviral therapy in people with HIV. An immunoSEQ assay, version v3.0, was performed at survey level. Profiled with immunoSEQ multiplex PCR; TCRdb holds only in-frame clones, not every one. Of roughly 45,000 clones in the sample, approximately 79% were seen once. Sequenced here: unsorted PBMCs, sampled 0.8 years after starting antiretroviral therapy. The receptors originated from a woman aged 18-29 years with HIV.

This chain joins TRBV10-1 and TRBJ2-2, with D maybe TRBD1 (5 bases). The ends were cut back, 2 bases at V and 6 bases at J, with 13 bases in the middle. This CDR3 comprises 15 residues. Germline V lookup: CDR1 WNHNN, CDR2 SYGVQD (reference sequence). The CDR3 coding sequence is TGCGCCAGCAGTGAGACGGCCCCCAGGGCCGGGGAGCTGTTTTTT. This gives the protein CASSETAPRAGELFF.

This rearrangement joins TRBV6-1 to TRBJ1-4; the match to TRBD1 covers 7 bases. The V segment lost 7 bases and the J segment 2 bases; nucleotides outside the gene matches: 7. The CDR3 length is 15 residues. Germline V lookup: CDR1 MNHNS, CDR2 SASEGT. CDR3 bases: TGTGCCAGCAAAATACAGGGGCCTACTAATGAAAAACTGTTTTTT. It is translated as CASKIQGPTNEKLFF.

The chain joins TRBV19 to TRBJ2-7; D is tentatively TRBD1 or TRBD2 (6 bases each). Germline V gene sequence: CDR1 LNHDA, CDR2 SQIVND (reference sequence). The CDR3 has 13 amino acids. V was clipped by 8 bases and J by 3 bases, with 14 bases between them. The CDR3 region has the DNA TGTGCCAGTGGGACCGGGGGCCTCTACGAGCAGTACTTC. Protein product: CASGTGGLYEQYF.

CDR3 loop: CASWGGNEQFF. Written as DNA, the CDR3 is TGTGCCAGCTGGGGGGGGAATGAGCAGTTCTTC. The chain employs TRBV2 and TRBJ2-1, with 7 nucleotides matching TRBD2. Germline CDR1 and CDR2: SNHLY and FYNNEI. The CDR3 is 11 residues long. The junction had 2 bases not matched to a gene; V was cut back by 8 bases and J by 7 bases.

The chain is built from TRBV6-6 and TRBJ1-2; D unresolved. V lost 3 bases and J 7 bases, leaving 15 bases between the germline ends. Germline CDR1 MNHNY, CDR2 SVGAGI (reference sequence). The CDR3 sequence is 14 residues long. CDR3 in amino acids: CASSYSERRSGYTF. CDR3 coding DNA: TGTGCCAGCAGTTATTCAGAACGGAGAAGTGGCTACACCTTC.

The genes are TRBV4-1 and TRBJ2-1, with 8 positions matching TRBD1. V shed 6 bases and J 6 bases; nucleotides not matched to a gene: 7. The CDR3 has 14 residues. CDR1 MGHRA and CDR2 YSYEKL come from the germline V gene. The CDR3 loop is CASSPGGVGNEQFF. The DNA for the CDR3 is TGCGCCAGCAGTCCAGGGGGCGTGGGCAATGAGCAGTTCTTC.

The chain is built from TRBV15 and TRBJ2-2; D may be TRBD2 (6 bases). The CDR3 spans 16 residues. CDR1 is LNHNV, CDR2 YYDKDF, per germline (reference sequence). Trimming shortened V by 1 base and J by 1 base, and 10 bases separated the two germline ends. This CDR3 is CATSRAVSGNTGELFF. For the CDR3, the DNA is TGTGCCACCAGCAGAGCTGTTAGCGGGAACACCGGGGAGCTGTTTTTT.

The CDR3: CASSPTGGRRGQKLFF. Here the CDR3 DNA reads TGTGCCAGCAGCCCGACCGGCGGGAGGCGGGGGCAAAAACTGTTTTTT. The chain carries TRBV7-9 and TRBJ1-4; D is perhaps TRBD1 (6 bases). Germline V CDR1 and CDR2: SEHNR, FQNEAQ (reference sequence). CDR3 size: 16 residues. Between the trimmed V and J ends, which lost 5 bases and 9 bases, there was a span of 22 bases. Using reference TRBV7-9 and TRBJ1-4 for the parts outside the CDR3, the full variable domain is DTGVSQNPRHKITKRGQNVTFRCDPISEHNRLYWYRQTLGQGPEFLTYFQNEAQLEKSRLLSDRFSAERPKGSFSTLEIQRTEQGDSAMYLCASSPTGGRRGQKLFFGSGTQLSVL.

The chain is built from TRBV5-1 and TRBJ2-7; 9 nucleotides line up with TRBD2. This CDR3 spans 15 amino acids. Germline CDR1 is SGHRS and CDR2 is YFSETQ. The trim removed 0 bases at V and 2 bases at J, leaving 3 bases unmatched. The CDR3 protein is CASSLASGTAYEQYF. The CDR3 DNA follows: TGCGCCAGCAGCTTGGCTAGCGGGACTGCCTACGAGCAGTACTTC.

J is TRBJ1-4 and V is TRBV18, with D uncertain. V shed 1 base and J shed 3 bases, with 9 bases lying between them. Per the germline V gene, CDR1 is KGHSH and CDR2 is LQKENI. There are 15 residues in the CDR3. CDR3 in amino acids: CASSPQRAPNEKLFF. For the CDR3, the DNA is TGTGCCAGCTCACCACAGAGGGCACCTAATGAAAAACTGTTTTTT.

This clone came up once. The rearrangement uses TRBV7-2 and TRBJ2-7; D perhaps matches TRBD1 (6 bases). Per germline, CDR1 SGHTA and CDR2 FQGNSA. This CDR3 region has 13 residues. Between the trimmed V and J ends, which lost 4 bases and 6 bases, there was a span of 13 bases. CDR3 nucleotides: TGTGCCAGCAGCTGGGGTACAGGGATCGAGCAGTACTTC. Translating it yields CASSWGTGIEQYF.

This clone was observed a handful of times. The chain has TRBV5-1 and TRBJ1-4; no definite D call. Germline loops: CDR1 SGHRS, CDR2 YFSETQ. This CDR3 comprises 14 residues. With 9 bases removed from V and 5 bases from J, the gap between germline ends came to 17 bases. CDR3 nucleotides: TGCGCCACCCGTCCGGGAGGAGCAAATGAAAAACTGTTTTTT. Translated, it gives CATRPGGANEKLFF.

V usage is TRBV6-1 and J usage is TRBJ1-2; D is unclear. The CDR3 contains 13 residues. Germline CDR1 and CDR2: MNHNS and SASEGT. V was shortened by 3 bases and J by 0 bases, with 5 bases between the two germline ends. This chain's CDR3 is CASSDAANYGYTF. The CDR3 DNA reads TGTGCCAGCAGTGACGCGGCTAACTATGGCTACACCTTC.

V and J are TRBV7-6 and TRBJ2-7; maybe TRBD1 (6 bases). With 3 bases removed from V and 3 bases from J, the gap between germline ends came to 21 bases. The CDR3 is made up of 17 amino acids. The V gene's germline CDR1 is SGHVS and CDR2 FNYEAQ. The chain's CDR3 is CASSLADSRYFDYEQYF. The CDR3 coding sequence is TGTGCCAGCAGCTTGGCGGACAGCCGATATTTTGACTACGAGCAGTACTTC.

The chain links TRBV4-1 to TRBJ2-7; 9 bases are shared with TRBD2. The CDR3 has 15 residues. Looked up from germline, CDR1 is MGHRA and CDR2 is YSYEKL. V lost 4 bases to trimming and J lost 3 bases; unmatched junction nucleotides: 7. The CDR3, as DNA: TGCGCCAGCAGCCTTATAGCGGGAGAGAGCTACGAGCAGTACTTC. This codes for CASSLIAGESYEQYF.

J is TRBJ1-5 and V is TRBV28; D call uncertain. Germline assignment: CDR1 MDHEN and CDR2 SYDVKM. Trimming left V 2 bases short and J 0 bases short, with 5 bases between. CDR3 length equals 14 residues. CDR3 coding DNA: TGTGCCAGCAGTTTAGTGTATAGCAATCAGCCCCAGCATTTT. Protein: CASSLVYSNQPQHF.

The chain recombines TRBV5-1 with TRBJ1-3; D not resolved. In germline, CDR1 is SGHRS, CDR2 YFSETQ. The CDR3 has 12 residues. Trimming removed 9 bases from V and 4 bases from J, with 11 bases in between. CDR3 in amino acids: CATHGDGNTIYF. The CDR3 bases are TGCGCCACCCACGGAGACGGAAACACCATATATTTT.

The rearrangement links TRBV5-5 to TRBJ2-4, with 8 bases matching TRBD1. Trimming removed 0 bases from V and 1 base from J; junction bases left unmatched: 15. Germline assignment: CDR1 SGHKS and CDR2 YYEKEE (reference sequence). This CDR3 has 20 amino acids. Here the CDR3 DNA reads TGTGCCAGCAGCTTGGAGGAGGCGCAGGGGGCGCTTTGGGCCAAAAACATTCAGTACTTC. The encoded protein is CASSLEEAQGALWAKNIQYF. Supplemented by reference TRBV5-5 and TRBJ2-4, the full variable domain reads DAGVTQSPTHLIKTRGQQVTLRCSPISGHKSVSWYQQVLGQGPQFIFQYYEKEERGRGNFPDRFSARQFPNYSSELNVNALLLGDSALYLCASSLEEAQGALWAKNIQYFGAGTRLSVL.

The rearrangement links TRBV7-3 to TRBJ2-3; 8 bases are a match to TRBD2. V was pared by 5 bases and J by 0 bases, with 7 bases of the junction left unmatched. CDR3 length equals 16 residues. Germline V gives CDR1 SGHTA, CDR2 FQGTGA. In DNA, the CDR3 is TGTGCCAGCAGCCCGATAGCGGGGCTTAGCACAGATACGCAGTATTTT. Translated: CASSPIAGLSTDTQYF.

The CDR3 sequence is CASSPLLPGASADTQYF. CDR3 sequence (DNA): TGTGCCAGCAGCCCCCTCTTACCCGGAGCATCAGCAGATACGCAGTATTTT. The chain links TRBV7-2 to TRBJ2-3; D is undetermined. V shed 5 bases and J shed 4 bases, with 22 bases lying between them. Germline V gives CDR1 SGHTA, CDR2 FQGNSA. The CDR3 totals 17 residues. The full variable domain, its missing parts supplied by reference TRBV7-2 and TRBJ2-3, is GAGVSQSPSNKVTEKGKDVELRCDPISGHTALYWYRQSLGQGLEFLIYFQGNSAPDKSGLPSDRFSAERTGGSVSTLTIQRTQQEDSAVYLCASSPLLPGASADTQYFGPGTRLTVL.

The chain recombines TRBV6-5 with TRBJ1-1, with a weak D call TRBD1 (5 bases). This CDR3 is 13 amino acids long. The V gene's germline CDR1 is MNHEY and CDR2 SVGAGI. V lost 6 bases to trimming and J lost 5 bases, with 13 bases between them. The CDR3 is CASRLGTGTEAFF. CDR3 in DNA: TGTGCCAGCAGACTAGGGACTGGGACTGAAGCTTTCTTT.